This T cell receptor (beta chain) was profiled in a study of blood T cell repertoires in COVID-19 (dated by TCRdb to the early 2020s). As for the study more broadly: The collaborator samples originated in the United States, Italy and Spain and spanned the acute and convalescent phases of COVID-19. The prospective study material was composed of cDNA or gDNA derived from T cells, B-cell-depleted T cells, or PBMCs. Subjects who had been exposed to COVID-19, were actively infected with it, or had recovered from it provided the deeply sampled blood TCRbeta repertoires that made up the dataset. The repertoires were made available in a free public database intended to serve as a resource for research on the immune response to SARS-CoV-2. The samples were drawn from the first 160 participants of the ongoing ImmuneRACE study and from some 1,300 subjects provided by 6 global collaborators. Nearly every sample came with metadata listing a de-identified subject ID, COVID-19 status, age in years and sex. Where available, HLA class I and class II types were obtained from metadata supplied by the sample provider rather than from assay-based typing.

Overall results and qualifications from the work: The amount of clinical and demographic metadata varied by source and participant and was provided uncurated.

The CDR3 spans 14 residues, from the cysteine through the phenylalanine. The retained sequence is limited to the CDR3, 42 bases, with the frame set at the first base. CDR1 and CDR2 were assigned from the germline V gene (reference sequence) as WNHNN and SYGVQD. V is clipped by 0 bases and J by 3 bases, and the sequence between their germline boundaries is 6 bases long. As concerns this clone: What antigen it recognizes has not been identified. The record has no base qualities; no much larger clone is one base away.

TCRbeta CDR3 regions were amplified from genomic DNA by means of the immunoSEQ Assay, a bias-controlled multiplex PCR. The authors' analysis ran thus. The number of nucleated cells in each sample was estimated from the amplification of reference gene primers within the assay. To quantify the absolute abundance of each unique TCRbeta CDR3 rearrangement, sequence reads were collapsed and filtered. Productive Simpson clonality was computed per sample as the square root of Simpson's diversity index over productive rearrangements. The table comes from immuneACCESS by way of TCRdb, which keeps in-frame sequences with V and J called. Part of the clones is missing from these tables; in studies checked, under half for an unresolved V gene and the rest for unknown reasons. That table furnishes V, J and clone size, whereas the DNA furnished D and trimming. The sample yields fewer than 250,000 clones; roughly four fifths were counted once. The ten largest clonotypes hold 4% of the sample.

The collaborating institutions used their own protocols to collect whole blood in K2EDTA tubes. For TCRbeta analysis, collaborators shipped samples in one of three forms: frozen whole blood, isolated PBMCs, or DNA extracted from either of those sample types. The TCR sequence derives from a middle-aged man with acute or convalescent COVID-19. The rearrangement joined TRBV10-1 to TRBJ1-3; the D gene assignment is ambiguous. Specimen: peripheral blood. The DNA sequence follows: TGCGCCAGCAGTGAGTCCGGTTATGGAAACACCATATATTTT. Translation gives CASSESGYGNTIYF.